The 16 T cell receptor beta chains listed next were all sequenced from one sample in a study of human T cells and chemical hapten exposure. Unfractionated whole blood served as the source for total RNA extraction. MiXCR, applied by TCRdb to the 5' RACE reads, yields one record per CDR3 protein. The sample includes about 140,000 distinct CDR3 sequences, 3.5% to 5% of them seen just once. These receptors all stem from a female donor in good health.

This clonotype occurred many times. J is TRBJ2-6 and V is TRBV7-9; D ambiguous. Per germline, CDR1 SEHNR and CDR2 FQNEAQ (reference sequence). V was trimmed by 5 bases and J by 1 base, leaving 9 bases between them. The length of the CDR3 is 15 residues. The CDR3 region has the DNA TGTGCCAGCAGCCTATCCCGGTCTGGGGCCAACGTCCTGACTTTC. It codes for CASSLSRSGANVLTF.

The CDR3 region has the DNA TGTGCCAGCAGCTTTTACTCAACTGGCTACACCTTC. Translating gives CASSFYSTGYTF. The rearrangement joins TRBV7-9 to TRBJ1-2, with D uncertain. Germline V gene lookup returns CDR1 SEHNR and CDR2 FQNEAQ (reference sequence). This CDR3 is 12 amino acids long. V dropped 3 bases and J dropped 7 bases, with 9 bases sitting between them.

This clonotype was seen at least ten times. The chain has TRBV7-9 and TRBJ2-3, with 8 bases lining up with TRBD2. This CDR3 spans 16 amino acids. The trim removed 5 bases at V and 4 bases at J, leaving 11 bases unmatched. Germline values: CDR1 SEHNR, CDR2 FQNEAQ (reference sequence). The CDR3 reads CASSPPGLAGADTQYF. As DNA, the CDR3 is TGTGCCAGCAGCCCCCCCGGACTAGCAGGCGCAGATACGCAGTATTTT.

This clonotype was recorded at least ten times. V and J are TRBV19 and TRBJ1-5; weak D call: TRBD1 (5 bases). Between the trimmed V and J ends, which lost 4 bases and 7 bases, there was a span of 11 bases. CDR1 LNHDA and CDR2 SQIVND come from the germline V gene (reference sequence). This CDR3 contains 13 residues. The CDR3 bases are TGTGCCAGTAGTACGGACAAAGGGCAGCCCCAGCATTTT. Its protein product is CASSTDKGQPQHF.

This clonotype was counted many times. Here the CDR3 reads CASSLSGHYEQYF. CDR3 coding DNA: TGCGCCAGCAGCTTGTCAGGACACTACGAGCAGTACTTC. V and J are TRBV5-1 and TRBJ2-7, with D possibly TRBD1 on 5 matching bases. CDR1 and CDR2 (germline): SGHRS, YFSETQ. The CDR3 extends over 13 amino acids. V gave up 1 base and J gave up 3 bases, with 8 bases separating them. The full variable domain, in which reference TRBV5-1 and TRBJ2-7 provide the parts outside the CDR3, is KAGVTQTPRYLIKTRGQQVTLSCSPISGHRSVSWYQQTPGQGLQFLFEYFSETQRNKGNFPGRFSGRQFSNSRSEMNVSTLELGDSALYLCASSLSGHYEQYFGPGTRLTVT.

In this sample, this clonotype turned up many times. The chain recombines TRBV14 with TRBJ2-2, with D unclear. The CDR3 has 16 amino acids. V lost 0 bases to trimming and J lost 6 bases, with 14 bases between them. The germline V gene encodes CDR1 SGHDN and CDR2 FVKESK. CDR3 loop: CASSQDSFNTAGELFF. For the CDR3, the DNA is TGTGCCAGCAGCCAAGACAGTTTTAATACCGCCGGGGAGCTGTTTTTT.

This clonotype has just a few counts. V gene TRBV18 combines with J gene TRBJ1-2, with 10 nucleotides matching TRBD1. The CDR3 sequence is 15 residues long. Germline lookup yields CDR1 KGHSH and CDR2 LQKENI. V lost 3 bases, J lost 3 bases, and 4 bases stayed unmatched. This CDR3 is CASSPSGTGDYGYTF. The CDR3 DNA reads TGTGCCAGCTCACCTTCCGGGACAGGGGACTATGGCTACACCTTC. Filled out from reference TRBV18 and TRBJ1-2, the complete variable domain reads NAGVMQNPRHLVRRRGQEARLRCSPMKGHSHVYWYRQLPEEGLKFMVYLQKENIIDESGMPKERFSAEFPKEGPSILRIQQVVRGDSAAYFCASSPSGTGDYGYTFGSGTRLTVV.

This clonotype was seen at least ten times. The V and J genes are TRBV4-2 and TRBJ1-6; the D gene is possibly TRBD1 (5 bases). CDR3 length equals 17 residues. V was cut by 4 bases and J by 0 bases, with 13 bases left in between. The germline V gene encodes CDR1 LGHNA and CDR2 YNFKEQ. The CDR3 nucleotides read TGTGCCAGCAGCCGGGGGGGGGTCAGCTCCTATAATTCACCCCTCCACTTT. Translating gives CASSRGGVSSYNSPLHF.

This clonotype appeared a few times. The rearrangement uses TRBV2 and TRBJ1-4, with D perhaps TRBD1 (5 bases). Germline V gene sequence: CDR1 SNHLY, CDR2 FYNNEI. CDR3 size: 13 residues. Trimming took 2 bases from V and 5 from J, leaving 6 bases between them. The CDR3 sequence is CASSERQNEKLFF. DNA for the CDR3: TGTGCCAGCAGTGAAAGACAGAATGAAAAACTGTTTTTT.

This clonotype showed up many times. The CDR3 bases are TGTGCCACCAGTCAAGGAGGCAATCAGCCCCAGCATTTT. Translated: CATSQGGNQPQHF. The rearrangement uses TRBV24-1 and TRBJ1-5; D gene unclear. Germline V lookup: CDR1 KGHDR, CDR2 SFDVKD. The CDR3 is 13 residues long. V was pared by 6 bases and J by 2 bases, with 7 bases between.

This clonotype occurred many times. The V call is TRBV6-6, the J call TRBJ1-5, with D possibly being TRBD1 (5 bases). The CDR3 covers 14 residues. Looked up from germline, CDR1 is MNHNY and CDR2 is SVGAGI (reference sequence). V was cut by 2 bases and J by 6 bases, with 11 bases left in between. CDR3 DNA: TGTGCCAGCAGTTACGGGCAGGGTCCTCAGCCCCAGCATTTT. Residues: CASSYGQGPQPQHF.

The DNA of the CDR3 is TGTGCCAGTAGTATTCCCGGACAGGGGTTCCGGGAGCTGTTTTTT. It translates to CASSIPGQGFRELFF. J is TRBJ2-2 and V is TRBV19, with 9 bases lining up with TRBD1. V was clipped by 3 bases and J by 9 bases; unmatched bases: 8. There are 15 residues in the CDR3. CDR1 and CDR2 from the germline V gene are LNHDA and SQIVND (reference sequence).

This clonotype was counted at least ten times. This CDR3 fails to terminate in the conserved phenylalanine or tryptophan, so it likely reflects a read error. The gene calls are TRBV28 and TRBJ2-5, with D possibly being TRBD1 (5 bases). V lost 2 bases to trimming and J lost 5 bases, with 12 bases between them. The CDR3 has 14 amino acids. The V gene's germline CDR1 is MDHEN and CDR2 SYDVKM. The CDR3 DNA sequence: TGTGCCAGCAGTTTACAGGGCGATCTGGAGACCCAGTACTTA. Amino acid sequence: CASSLQGDLETQYL.

This clonotype was picked up many times. This chain uses TRBV24-1 with TRBJ2-1; D is ambiguous. The germline V gene has CDR1 KGHDR and CDR2 SFDVKD. Deletions cut 1 base from V and 10 bases from J, with 4 bases between. The length of the CDR3 is 11 residues. The CDR3: CATSDFKEQFF. The CDR3 region has the DNA TGTGCCACCAGTGATTTCAAAGAGCAGTTCTTC.

This clonotype was recorded at least ten times. This sequence joins TRBV20-1 and TRBJ1-1; 7 nucleotides align to TRBD1. The CDR3 is 15 residues long. CDR1 and CDR2 (germline): DFQATT, SNEGSKA (reference sequence). Trimming took 5 bases from V and 1 from J; bases not matched to a gene: 10. The CDR3: CSAGRTGEGNTEAFF. The CDR3 coding sequence is TGCAGTGCTGGCAGGACAGGCGAGGGGAACACTGAAGCTTTCTTT.

This clonotype was recorded at least ten times. CDR3: CASSARGALTGGYTF. The CDR3 bases are TGTGCCAGCAGCGCCAGGGGTGCTCTCACGGGAGGCTACACCTTC. V and J are TRBV9 and TRBJ1-2, with a tentative D call TRBD1 (6 bases). V was trimmed by 3 bases and J by 8 bases, leaving 20 bases between them. Germline assignment: CDR1 SGDLS and CDR2 YYNGEE. This CDR3 contains 15 residues. The whole variable domain, filled in from reference TRBV9 and TRBJ1-2, reads DSGVTQTPKHLITATGQRVTLRCSPRSGDLSVYWYQQSLDQGLQFLIQYYNGEERAKGNILERFSAQQFPDLHSELNLSSLELGDSALYFCASSARGALTGGYTFGSGTRLTVV.